The 20 T cell receptor beta chains below all came from one sample that was sequenced in a study of PD-L1 blockade in urothelial cancer. TCRdb keeps only in-frame clones here, not all; method: immunoSEQ multiplex PCR. The sample has 95,000 to 130,000 clones, about 89% seen once. Time point denoted: peripheral blood 6 weeks after treatment start. The source material was PBMCs, sampled around atezolizumab (anti-PD-L1) treatment. The source is a man aged 55 to 70 with urothelial cancer.

The chain joins TRBV11-3 to TRBJ2-1, with D perhaps TRBD2 (6 bases). Germline-derived CDR1 and CDR2 are SGHNT and YENEEA. V lost 5 bases and J 3 bases, leaving 11 bases between the germline ends. This CDR3 is built from 14 residues. This CDR3 reads CASSRGGNYNEQFF. The CDR3 region has the DNA TGTGCCAGCAGCCGTGGGGGGAACTACAATGAGCAGTTCTTC.

This sequence joins TRBV5-5 and TRBJ1-2, with a possible D match to TRBD1 (5 bases). Deletions cut 0 bases from V and 1 base from J, with 10 bases between. CDR3 length equals 15 residues. Germline CDR1 and CDR2: SGHKS and YYEKEE (reference sequence). The CDR3 reads CASSLDPGRNYGYTF. In DNA, the CDR3 is TGTGCCAGCAGCTTGGATCCAGGGCGTAACTATGGCTACACCTTC.

This sequence joins TRBV29-1 and TRBJ2-5; no definite D call. CDR1 and CDR2 from the germline V gene are SQVTM and ANQGSEA. Trimming shortened V by 0 bases and J by 2 bases, and 13 bases separated the two germline ends. This CDR3 has 15 residues. CDR3 nucleotide sequence: TGCAGCGTTGAAGATCCTGTGACTTCGCAAGAGACCCAGTACTTC. Translating gives CSVEDPVTSQETQYF.

This chain connects TRBV4-1 to TRBJ2-1, with 14 bases fitting TRBD2. CDR1 and CDR2 from the germline V gene are MGHRA and YSYEKL. V lost 1 base to trimming and J lost 0 bases; unmatched junction nucleotides: 8. The CDR3 contains 20 residues. The CDR3 sequence is CASSQGLGLAGDSSYNEQFF. As DNA, the CDR3 is TGCGCCAGCAGCCAAGGATTGGGACTAGCGGGAGATAGCTCCTACAATGAGCAGTTCTTC.

Regarding this clone: One end of the junction fails to match germline, which may point to a read error. J is TRBJ1-2 and V is TRBV7-9; no clear D. The CDR3 is 14 residues long. Germline V CDR1 and CDR2: SEHNR, FQNEAQ (reference sequence). CDR3 sequence (DNA): TGTGCCAGCAGCTTAGCGGAGACCTCGGGGAGCAAGAACTTC. It codes for CASSLAETSGSKNF.

This chain joins TRBV6-1 and TRBJ1-1; 8 nucleotides agree with TRBD1. CDR3 size: 18 residues. Germline loops: CDR1 MNHNS, CDR2 SASEGT. Unmatched junction bases numbered 9, after V lost 0 bases and J lost 0 bases. CDR3 in DNA: TGTGCCAGCAGTGAAGCGCTTCTCGGACAGGGACTGAACACTGAAGCTTTCTTT. Translation: CASSEALLGQGLNTEAFF.

The chain has TRBV5-8 and TRBJ2-3; TRBD1 might be the D (6 bases). V lost 0 bases to trimming and J lost 7 bases, with 18 bases between them. The V gene's germline CDR1 is SGHTS and CDR2 YDEGEE. This CDR3 is 16 amino acids long. The CDR3 spells CASSLAKQGRGNTQYF. CDR3 DNA sequence: TGTGCCAGCAGCTTGGCAAAACAGGGAAGGGGAAATACGCAGTATTTT.

The chain joins TRBV19 to TRBJ1-5; no definite D call. CDR3 length: 14 amino acids. Trimming left V 1 base short and J 6 bases short, with 10 bases between. Germline values: CDR1 LNHDA, CDR2 SQIVND (reference sequence). The CDR3 DNA reads TGTGCCAGTAGTATAGCCCTGAGTACTCAGCCCCAGCATTTT. Protein product: CASSIALSTQPQHF.

The chain is built from TRBV6-5 and TRBJ2-1; D is unclear. Germline V gene data show CDR1 as MNHEY and CDR2 as SVGAGI. This CDR3 has 15 amino acids. The V end was cut by 6 bases, the J end by 3 bases, with 15 bases between. The CDR3 bases are TGTGCCAGCAGAATTGCGCTCTCCCTCTACAATGAGCAGTTCTTC. Amino acid sequence: CASRIALSLYNEQFF.

The chain employs TRBV7-8 and TRBJ2-7; TRBD2 might be the D (5 bases). The CDR3 loop spans 16 amino acids. Germline assignment: CDR1 SGHVS and CDR2 FQNEAQ. V was shortened by 2 bases and J by 6 bases, with 20 bases between the two germline ends. CDR3 sequence (DNA): TGTGCCAGCAGCTTATCCGTTCGGGGAGCTCCTACCGAGCAGTACTTC. As protein: CASSLSVRGAPTEQYF.

This chain links TRBV28 with TRBJ2-7; 15 bases map to TRBD2. The germline V gene encodes CDR1 MDHEN and CDR2 SYDVKM. The junction had 11 bases not matched to a gene; V was cut back by 6 bases and J by 5 bases. This CDR3 region has 17 residues. CDR3 DNA: TGTGCCAGCAGGGGGGGACTAGCGGGAGGAAAATTGAACGAGCAGTACTTC. This encodes CASRGGLAGGKLNEQYF.

This chain connects TRBV2 to TRBJ2-7; D gene ambiguous. The CDR3 is 12 residues long. Looked up from germline, CDR1 is SNHLY and CDR2 is FYNNEI. The ends were cut back, 7 bases at V and 3 bases at J, with 10 bases in the middle. The CDR3 protein is CASNDNRYEQYF. The CDR3 DNA follows: TGTGCCAGCAACGACAATCGCTACGAGCAGTACTTC.

This clone was seen only a few times. The chain has TRBV5-4 and TRBJ2-7; D is possibly TRBD2 (5 bases). The CDR3 runs 15 residues. V lost 4 bases and J 6 bases, leaving 20 bases between the germline ends. Germline-derived CDR1 and CDR2 are SGHNT and YYREEE (reference sequence). CDR3 bases: TGTGCCAGCAGCCCACACCTCGGGGTAGTCAGCGAGCAGTACTTC. It is translated as CASSPHLGVVSEQYF.

This sequence joins TRBV6-5 and TRBJ1-1; D remains ambiguous. In germline, CDR1 is MNHEY, CDR2 SVGAGI. The germline V and J ends were trimmed by 6 bases and 0 bases, with 11 bases remaining between them. CDR3 length: 14 amino acids. In DNA form, the CDR3 reads TGTGCCAGCAGACCGCCGGAGATGAACACTGAAGCTTTCTTT. It codes for CASRPPEMNTEAFF.

A single count supports this clone. This chain links TRBV28 with TRBJ1-4, with 10 bases that match TRBD1. The CDR3 length is 17 residues. The germline V gene has CDR1 MDHEN and CDR2 SYDVKM. V shed 1 base and J 3 bases; nucleotides not matched to a gene: 5. CDR3: CASSLLGQGGANEKLFF. CDR3 in DNA: TGTGCCAGCAGTTTATTAGGACAGGGGGGAGCTAATGAAAAACTGTTTTTT.

The rearrangement joins TRBV6-5 to TRBJ2-2; TRBD1 matches at 12 bases. The CDR3 length is 16 residues. V gave up 2 bases and J gave up 5 bases; unmatched junction bases: 3. Germline CDR1 reads MNHEY; CDR2 reads SVGAGI. CDR3 DNA: TGTGCCAGCAGTTACCCGGGACAGGGGGCAACCGGGGAGCTGTTTTTT. Its translation: CASSYPGQGATGELFF.

This clone was seen once. The chain recombines TRBV7-8 with TRBJ2-7, with D unresolved. Germline loops: CDR1 SGHVS, CDR2 FQNEAQ. This CDR3 is built from 16 residues. V shed 5 bases and J shed 3 bases, with 20 bases lying between them. The CDR3 DNA reads TGTGCCAGCAGCAAACTCCGGTCGAACCCTTTCTACGAGCAGTACTTC. It is translated as CASSKLRSNPFYEQYF.

The chain links TRBV5-1 to TRBJ2-5; TRBD2 matches 9 bases. Germline V lookup: CDR1 SGHRS, CDR2 YFSETQ. This CDR3 comprises 14 residues. V lost 7 bases to trimming and J lost 5 bases; unmatched junction nucleotides: 9. The CDR3 DNA is TGCGCCAGCCACCGCGGCGGGGGGGCCGAGACCCAGTACTTC. Translation: CASHRGGGAETQYF.

V is TRBV9 and J is TRBJ2-1, with D perhaps TRBD2 (5 bases). This CDR3 is 13 amino acids long. V was trimmed by 3 bases and J by 10 bases, leaving 14 bases between them. CDR1 SGDLS and CDR2 YYNGEE come from the germline V gene. CDR3 coding DNA: TGTGCCAGCAGCGCCTTGGGGAGCCGAGAGCAGTTCTTC. It is translated as CASSALGSREQFF.

This rearrangement joins TRBV19 to TRBJ1-1; no clear D. The CDR3 is made up of 14 amino acids. Per the germline V gene, CDR1 is LNHDA and CDR2 is SQIVND (reference sequence). Between the trimmed V and J ends, which lost 6 bases and 5 bases, there was a span of 16 bases. The CDR3: CASSTTGSGTEAFF. In nucleotides, the CDR3 is TGTGCCAGTAGCACGACGGGGAGTGGGACTGAAGCTTTCTTT.